The 6 T cell receptor beta chains listed next were all sequenced from one sample in a study of identifying expanded T cells in peripheral blood (dated by TCRdb to about 2019). Libraries were prepared through the immunoSEQ multiplex PCR assay. TCRdb retrieved this table from immuneACCESS and kept in-frame rearrangements only. Not all clones are present; in checked studies, unresolved V genes account for under half, and no reason is known for the remainder. The sample yields tens of thousands of clones; approximately 81% were counted once. The ten largest clones capture around 4% of the sample. Sequencing was carried out using blood. These receptors came from a person aged 18 to 75 in good health.

Here the CDR3 DNA reads TGTGCCAGCAGCCCAGGGGGACAGATTCTTGATGGGCAGCCCCAGCATTTT. It yields the protein CASSPGGQILDGQPQHF. The genes are TRBV11-2 and TRBJ1-5; 7 positions match TRBD1. Germline CDR1 reads SGHAT; CDR2 reads FQNNGV. With 5 bases clipped from V and 7 bases from J, the junction kept 17 bases outside the gene matches. The CDR3 is made up of 17 amino acids.

This clone has only one observation. CDR3 in amino acids: CASSPGTRSEAFF. CDR3 coding DNA: TGTGCCAGCAGTCCCGGGACACGGAGTGAAGCTTTCTTT. The chain couples TRBV6-6 to TRBJ1-1; D may be TRBD1 (6 bases). V was trimmed by 5 bases and J by 7 bases, leaving 14 bases between them. Per germline, CDR1 MNHNY and CDR2 SVGAGI (reference sequence). The CDR3 spans 13 residues.

The chain couples TRBV7-9 to TRBJ1-2; D gene ambiguous. Germline CDR1 is SEHNR and CDR2 is FQNEAQ (reference sequence). V was pared by 5 bases and J by 6 bases, with 10 bases between. The CDR3 extends over 12 amino acids. The CDR3 DNA follows: TGTGCCAGCAGCGAAACTCTCGATGGCTACACCTTC. Protein product: CASSETLDGYTF. Using reference TRBV7-9 and TRBJ1-2 for the parts outside the CDR3, the full variable domain is DTGVSQNPRHKITKRGQNVTFRCDPISEHNRLYWYRQTLGQGPEFLTYFQNEAQLEKSRLLSDRFSAERPKGSFSTLEIQRTEQGDSAMYLCASSETLDGYTFGSGTRLTVV.

The rearrangement links TRBV5-6 to TRBJ2-1, with D possibly being TRBD1 (6 bases). V was pared by 2 bases and J by 7 bases, with 16 bases between. The CDR3 is made up of 15 amino acids. The V gene's germline CDR1 is SGHDT and CDR2 YYEEEE. The CDR3 sequence: CASSFQGRIGNEQFF. The CDR3, as DNA: TGTGCCAGCAGCTTCCAGGGGAGAATAGGGAATGAGCAGTTCTTC.

The CDR3 sequence is CASSIGGQNYGYTF. The CDR3 region has the DNA TGTGCCAGTAGTATAGGGGGACAGAACTATGGCTACACCTTC. This sequence joins TRBV19 and TRBJ1-2, with 7 nucleotides matching TRBD1. This CDR3 has 14 amino acids. V was clipped by 1 base and J by 2 bases; unmatched bases: 1. CDR1 LNHDA and CDR2 SQIVND come from the germline V gene (reference sequence).

J is TRBJ2-7 and V is TRBV10-3; 11 nucleotides match TRBD2. Germline lookup yields CDR1 ENHRY and CDR2 SYGVKD. The length of the CDR3 is 17 residues. V lost 0 bases and J lost 0; bases outside the gene matches: 4. The CDR3: CAISESLAGENSYEQYF. The CDR3 region has the DNA TGTGCCATCAGTGAGTCACTAGCGGGGGAGAACTCCTACGAGCAGTACTTC.